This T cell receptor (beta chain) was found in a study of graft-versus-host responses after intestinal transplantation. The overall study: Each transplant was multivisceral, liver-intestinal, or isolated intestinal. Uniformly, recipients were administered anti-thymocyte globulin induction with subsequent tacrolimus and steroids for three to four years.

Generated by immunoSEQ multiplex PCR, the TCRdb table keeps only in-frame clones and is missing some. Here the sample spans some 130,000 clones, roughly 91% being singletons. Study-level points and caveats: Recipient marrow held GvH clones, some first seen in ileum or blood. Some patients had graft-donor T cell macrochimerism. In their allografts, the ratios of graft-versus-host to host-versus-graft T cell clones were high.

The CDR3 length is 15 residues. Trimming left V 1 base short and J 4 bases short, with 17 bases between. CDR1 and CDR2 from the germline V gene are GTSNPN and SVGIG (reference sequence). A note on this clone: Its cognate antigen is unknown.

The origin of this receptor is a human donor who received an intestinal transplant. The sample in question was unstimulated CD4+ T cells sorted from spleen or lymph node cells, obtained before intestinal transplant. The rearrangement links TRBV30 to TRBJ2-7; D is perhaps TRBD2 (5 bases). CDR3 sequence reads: CAWSGGHRNTYEQYF. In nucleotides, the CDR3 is TGTGCCTGGAGTGGAGGGCACCGAAATACTTACGAGCAGTACTTC.